One sample yielded the 14 T cell receptor beta chains listed below, sequenced in a study of T cells in Graves' hyperthyroidism and ophthalmopathy (dated by TCRdb to the late 2010s). Library preparation was by multiplex PCR. Sequencing was performed on an Illumina HiSeq 2000. TCR beta CDR3 regions were amplified from RNA transcripts. The TCR CDR3 was subjected to a first round of RT-PCR using the HTBI primer set and the Qiagen OneStep RT-PCR kit. TCRdb passed the public sequencing reads through fastp at Q25 and MiXCR, retaining productive beta sequences. Rows with a matching CDR3 protein are joined into one entry that keeps the most common DNA and genes. Within this sample are roughly 250,000 distinct CDR3 sequences, with around 20% of them counted one time only. Over 55% of the sample goes to the ten largest clones. Sequencing was performed on blood. These receptors all come from a young man with Graves' ophthalmopathy.

This clonotype was counted between two and nine times. The gene calls are TRBV7-2 and TRBJ2-1, with TRBD1 identical over 8 bases. This CDR3 is built from 14 residues. The trim removed 4 bases at V and 7 bases at J, leaving 6 bases unmatched. Germline assignment: CDR1 SGHTA and CDR2 FQGNSA. The CDR3, as DNA: TGTGCCAGCAGCTCTAGGACAGGGTGGAATGAGCAGTTCTTC. This translates into CASSSRTGWNEQFF. The whole variable domain, filled in from reference TRBV7-2 and TRBJ2-1, reads GAGVSQSPSNKVTEKGKDVELRCDPISGHTALYWYRQSLGQGLEFLIYFQGNSAPDKSGLPSDRFSAERTGGSVSTLTIQRTQQEDSAVYLCASSSRTGWNEQFFGPGTRLTVL.

Ten or more counts support this clonotype. CDR3 coding DNA: TGCGCCAGCAGCTGGGGACTAGCGGGAGGGCTTGATGAGCAGTTCTTC. Translation gives CASSWGLAGGLDEQFF. The V gene is TRBV5-1, the J gene TRBJ2-1, with TRBD2 identical over 16 bases. The CDR3 covers 16 residues. The trim removed 3 bases at V and 8 bases at J, leaving 5 bases unmatched. The V gene's germline CDR1 is SGHRS and CDR2 YFSETQ.

This chain links TRBV28 with TRBJ1-1, with 10 positions matching TRBD1. Germline values: CDR1 MDHEN, CDR2 SYDVKM. Losses at the gene ends were 9 bases for V and 0 bases for J; bases not matched to a gene: 7. There are 15 residues in the CDR3. Written as DNA, the CDR3 is TGTGCCAGTGGGGGGACAGGGGTGATGAACACTGAAGCTTTCTTT. Its protein is CASGGTGVMNTEAFF.

This clonotype was recorded many times. This chain links TRBV30 with TRBJ2-2; no clear D gene. Trimming cost V 8 bases and J 3 bases, with 7 bases left between them. This CDR3 has 11 residues. Per the germline V gene, CDR1 is GTSNPN and CDR2 is SVGIG (reference sequence). Here the CDR3 reads CARQDTGELFF. The CDR3 region has the DNA TGTGCCCGACAAGACACCGGGGAGCTGTTTTTT.

This clonotype was counted many times. V usage is TRBV12-3 or TRBV12-4 and J usage is TRBJ2-2; D is undetermined. The CDR3 runs 14 residues. Trimming stripped 5 bases from V and 6 bases from J, with 13 bases between. CDR3 sequence (DNA): TGTGCCAGCAGTACCATGGGGTGGGCCGGGGAGCTGTTTTTT. This sequence encodes CASSTMGWAGELFF.

The rearrangement links TRBV20-1 to TRBJ2-7; possibly TRBD1 for D (5 bases). The ends were cut back, 0 bases at V and 1 base at J, with 7 bases in the middle. The CDR3 length is 13 residues. CDR1 and CDR2 (germline): DFQATT, SNEGSKA (reference sequence). The CDR3 protein is CSARDQGSYEQYF. As DNA, the CDR3 is TGCAGTGCTAGAGATCAGGGATCCTACGAGCAGTACTTC.

This clonotype was seen only a few times. The chain couples TRBV28 to TRBJ1-6; the D is unclear. This CDR3 is 13 amino acids long. Germline V lookup: CDR1 MDHEN, CDR2 SYDVKM. Trimming stripped 10 bases from V and 0 bases from J, with 7 bases between. CDR3 nucleotide sequence: TGTGCCACCGAGGACTCCTATAATTCACCCCTCCACTTT. This gives the protein CATEDSYNSPLHF.

This chain joins TRBV20-1 and TRBJ1-5; 7 bases are shared with TRBD1. The CDR3 extends over 14 amino acids. Per the germline V gene, CDR1 is DFQATT and CDR2 is SNEGSKA (reference sequence). V was clipped by 4 bases and J by 1 base; unmatched bases: 4. CDR3 region: CSAIKQGSNQPQHF. The CDR3 DNA reads as TGCAGTGCTATTAAACAGGGGAGCAATCAGCCCCAGCATTTT.

Regarding this clonotype: A junction boundary mismatches the germline segment, possibly from a read error. This sequence joins TRBV5-1 and TRBJ1-1; 7 bases match TRBD1. The germline CDR1 and CDR2 sequences are SGHRS and YFSETQ. The CDR3 is 13 amino acids. The CDR3 loop is CAGSPDRALEAFF. The CDR3, as DNA: TGCGCCGGCAGCCCCGACAGGGCCCTAGAAGCTTTCTTT. The full variable domain, its missing parts supplied by reference TRBV5-1 and TRBJ1-1, is KAGVTQTPRYLIKTRGQQVTLSCSPISGHRSVSWYQQTPGQGLQFLFEYFSETQRNKGNFPGRFSGRQFSNSRSEMNVSTLELGDSALYLCAGSPDRALEAFFGQGTRLTVV.

This chain uses TRBV10-3 with TRBJ2-3, with D tentatively TRBD1 (6 bases). Germline V gives CDR1 ENHRY, CDR2 SYGVKD. This CDR3 has 20 residues. V lost 4 bases, J lost 0 bases, and 26 bases lay in between. CDR3 sequence reads: CAISAGRQLEGQSSTDTQYF. CDR3 nucleotide sequence: TGTGCCATCAGTGCAGGTAGACAACTCGAAGGACAGTCTAGCACAGATACGCAGTATTTT.

The rearrangement links TRBV5-7 to TRBJ2-3; D call uncertain. TRBV5-7 falls under the ORF class, with uncertain function. V was pared by 0 bases and J by 2 bases, with 7 bases between. The CDR3 is 14 residues long. Written as DNA, the CDR3 is TGTGCCAGCAGCTTGGTCCTCCACACAGATACGCAGTATTTT. It translates to CASSLVLHTDTQYF.

In its sample, this clonotype was seen many times. This chain connects TRBV11-1 to TRBJ2-7; D is possibly TRBD2 (6 bases). The CDR3 has 13 amino acids. Trimming took 6 bases from V and 5 from J, leaving 14 bases between them. CDR1 and CDR2 (germline): SGHAT, FQDESV (reference sequence). Here the CDR3 DNA reads TGTGCCAGCAGGCCTGAGCGGGTTGACGAGCAGTACTTC. This encodes CASRPERVDEQYF.

V is TRBV7-9 and J is TRBJ1-1; no clear D gene. Germline V lookup: CDR1 SEHNR, CDR2 FQNEAQ (reference sequence). The CDR3 extends over 13 amino acids. V was shortened by 5 bases and J by 6 bases, with 13 bases between the two germline ends. Here the CDR3 reads CASSANLVAEAFF. DNA for the CDR3: TGTGCCAGCAGCGCAAACCTGGTTGCTGAAGCTTTCTTT.

This clonotype came up a few times. V is TRBV6-1 and J is TRBJ1-1; TRBD1 matches 11 bases. Germline V gives CDR1 MNHNS, CDR2 SASEGT. The CDR3 runs 14 residues. Trimming took 7 bases from V and 6 from J; bases not matched to a gene: 7. The CDR3 region is CASNTQDRGPEAFF. In DNA, the CDR3 is TGTGCCAGCAATACACAGGACAGGGGGCCTGAAGCTTTCTTT.